This entry lists 14 T cell receptor beta chains sequenced from one sample in a study of somatic mutations in cytotoxic T cells in rheumatoid arthritis. TCRdb's table, derived via immunoSEQ multiplex PCR, lists solely in-frame clones and lacks some. The sample yields around 12,000 clones, about 80% seen once. The sequenced sample was CD8+ T cells sorted from blood. All receptors come from an adult with rheumatoid arthritis.

The chain is built from TRBV4-1 and TRBJ2-7, with TRBD1 identical over 10 bases. With V trimmed by 0 bases and J by 5 bases, 10 bases remained unmatched. In germline, CDR1 is MGHRA, CDR2 YSYEKL. The CDR3 is made up of 17 amino acids. This CDR3 is CASSQESRDRGFHEQYF. The CDR3 DNA reads as TGCGCCAGCAGCCAAGAGAGTCGGGACAGGGGTTTTCACGAGCAGTACTTC.

The chain combines TRBV4-3 with TRBJ1-6; weak D call: TRBD1 (6 bases). V shed 0 bases and J shed 8 bases, with 14 bases lying between them. CDR3 length: 16 amino acids. The V gene's germline CDR1 is LGHNA and CDR2 YSLEER. CDR3 bases: TGCGCCAGCAGCCAAGACGGGAACAGGGCCGATTCACCCCTCCACTTT. The encoded protein is CASSQDGNRADSPLHF.

V is TRBV6-5 and J is TRBJ1-3; 7 nucleotides match TRBD1. Trimming took 4 bases from V and 0 from J; bases not matched to a gene: 3. Germline lookup yields CDR1 MNHEY and CDR2 SVGAGI. This CDR3 comprises 15 residues. The CDR3 region is CASSSGQSSGNTIYF. CDR3 in DNA: TGTGCCAGCAGTTCGGGACAGAGCTCTGGAAACACCATATATTTT.

This chain connects TRBV4-1 to TRBJ1-1; 7 bases align to TRBD1. Trimming removed 4 bases from V and 2 bases from J; junction bases left unmatched: 7. The germline CDR1 and CDR2 sequences are MGHRA and YSYEKL. The CDR3 has 15 amino acids. This CDR3 is CASSRGDSANTEAFF. The CDR3 DNA reads as TGCGCCAGCAGCCGAGGGGACAGTGCTAACACTGAAGCTTTCTTT.

This chain links TRBV7-9 with TRBJ2-3; 8 nucleotides match TRBD1. CDR3 length: 15 residues. V gave up 3 bases and J gave up 0 bases; unmatched junction bases: 2. Germline assignment: CDR1 SEHNR and CDR2 FQNEAQ (reference sequence). The CDR3 DNA sequence: TGTGCCAGCAGCTTCGGACAGGGCAGCACAGATACGCAGTATTTT. The encoded protein is CASSFGQGSTDTQYF.

This chain joins TRBV5-1 and TRBJ2-7; a weak D match, TRBD2 (6 bases). The V end was cut by 1 base, the J end by 4 bases, with 12 bases between. Germline assignment: CDR1 SGHRS and CDR2 YFSETQ. CDR3 size: 14 residues. DNA for the CDR3: TGCGCCAGCAGCTTGACGTCCGGGGGTTACGAGCAGTACTTC. Protein sequence: CASSLTSGGYEQYF. Full variable domain (outside the CDR3, taken from reference TRBV5-1 and TRBJ2-7): KAGVTQTPRYLIKTRGQQVTLSCSPISGHRSVSWYQQTPGQGLQFLFEYFSETQRNKGNFPGRFSGRQFSNSRSEMNVSTLELGDSALYLCASSLTSGGYEQYFGPGTRLTVT.

The V gene is TRBV7-6, the J gene TRBJ1-2; no reliable D call. The germline gives CDR1 SGHVS, CDR2 FNYEAQ. V lost 1 base to trimming and J lost 6 bases, with 15 bases between them. This CDR3 spans 15 amino acids. CDR3 in amino acids: CASSLEGGWTDGYTF. The CDR3 DNA sequence: TGTGCCAGCAGCTTAGAGGGAGGGTGGACGGATGGCTACACCTTC. The full variable domain, rest sourced from reference TRBV7-6 and TRBJ1-2, is GAGVSQSPRYKVTKRGQDVALRCDPISGHVSLYWYRQALGQGPEFLTYFNYEAQQDKSGLPNDRFSAERPEGSISTLTIQRTEQRDSAMYRCASSLEGGWTDGYTFGSGTRLTVV.

The rearrangement joins TRBV27 to TRBJ1-2; D is perhaps TRBD1 (6 bases). The germline V gene has CDR1 MNHEY and CDR2 SMNVEV (reference sequence). The V gene lost 5 bases and the J gene lost 4 bases, with 17 bases spanning the gap. The CDR3 is 15 amino acids. CDR3 DNA sequence: TGTGCCAGCAGTACTTTTCTAGGGGGAGGCTATGGCTACACCTTC. Its protein product is CASSTFLGGGYGYTF.

Turning to this clone: The same CDR3 is also encoded by other DNA sequences in this sample. The chain is built from TRBV7-6 and TRBJ2-7; D may match TRBD1 or TRBD2 (5 bases each). Germline V gene data show CDR1 as SGHVS and CDR2 as FNYEAQ. Trimming took off 4 bases at V and 4 bases at J, with 17 bases between the two ends. The CDR3 loop spans 15 amino acids. The DNA for the CDR3 is TGTGCCAGCAGCTCGCACTCGGGGCAGGGTTACGAGCAGTACTTC. Its protein is CASSSHSGQGYEQYF.

The V and J genes are TRBV7-9 and TRBJ2-5; D call uncertain. Matching the DNA end better, TRBJ2-7 makes the J call doubtful. The CDR3 is made up of 12 amino acids. From germline, CDR1 is SEHNR and CDR2 FQNEAQ (reference sequence). The CDR3, as DNA: TGTGCCAGCAGCGCCCCATTTTACGAGCAGTACTTC. It is translated as CASSAPFYEQYF.

This chain joins TRBV9 and TRBJ2-1, with a weak D call TRBD1 (6 bases). The CDR3 sequence is 15 residues long. Germline CDR1 reads SGDLS; CDR2 reads YYNGEE. Trimming removed 4 bases from V and 0 bases from J, with 11 bases in between. Here the CDR3 reads CASSPDRISYNEQFF. The CDR3 DNA reads as TGTGCCAGCAGCCCCGACAGGATCTCCTACAATGAGCAGTTCTTC.

The rearrangement joins TRBV4-3 to TRBJ2-2, with D tentatively TRBD2 (7 bases). This CDR3 region has 15 residues. Trimming took 9 bases from V and 3 from J, leaving 17 bases between them. In germline, CDR1 is LGHNA, CDR2 YSLEER. CDR3 nucleotides: TGCGCCAGTCGATGGGGGCGGGGGTACACCGGGGAGCTGTTTTTT. As protein: CASRWGRGYTGELFF.

The rearrangement links TRBV5-1 to TRBJ2-1, with 7 bases matching TRBD1. The CDR3 is 15 residues long. CDR1 is SGHRS and CDR2 is YFSETQ in the germline V gene. V was clipped by 4 bases and J by 8 bases; unmatched bases: 12. CDR3 loop: CASSGRDSLRDEQFF. The CDR3 coding sequence is TGCGCCAGCAGCGGTCGGGACAGCTTGCGCGATGAGCAGTTCTTC.

The V gene is TRBV4-3, the J gene TRBJ1-1; no reliable D call. Trimming removed 1 base at V and 4 bases at J, with 4 bases between. Germline V gene sequence: CDR1 LGHNA, CDR2 YSLEER. CDR3 length: 12 residues. CDR3 region: CASSQVGTEAFF. As DNA, the CDR3 is TGCGCCAGCAGCCAAGTGGGCACTGAAGCTTTCTTT.